This T cell receptor (beta chain) was sequenced for a study of T cell responses to AZD1222 COVID-19 vaccine. General study points: Possibly, clonal diversity was underestimated; donors were largely white British and included more females. Within unmutated variant regions lay the reported targets of nearly half of spike-specific TCRs. Spike-specific TCR breadth and depth rose after two AZD1222 doses.

Method: immunoSEQ multiplex PCR; TCRdb's copy keeps in-frame clones and lacks some. The sample lists about 150,000 clones, roughly 90% occurring once. This clone turned up a few times. What it recognizes is unknown. The material sequenced was peripheral blood, taken 28 days after the second AZD1222 dose. The sequence was collected from an adult who received the AZD1222 COVID-19 vaccine.

CDR3 nucleotide sequence: TGTGCCAGCAGTGACTCTAGCGCGAACACCGGGGAGCTGTTTTTT. Residues: CASSDSSANTGELFF. The V call is TRBV6-4, the J call TRBJ2-2, with D possibly TRBD2 on 5 matching bases. Germline lookup yields CDR1 MRHNA and CDR2 SNTAGT. The CDR3 loop spans 15 amino acids. The V end was cut by 0 bases, the J end by 0 bases, with 5 bases between.